What follows are 12 T cell receptor beta chains derived from one specimen sequenced in a study of shared clonotypes between healthy human individuals. The data were produced by immunoSEQ multiplex PCR, yet TCRdb's version contains in-frame clones alone and is incomplete. The repertoire has approximately 1,000,000 clones, approximately 78% of them found once; the top ten carry more than 0.5%. The sample taken for sequencing was memory CD4+ T cells from PBMCs. The subset denotes: CD45RA-negative fraction. The source of these receptors is a young man in good health. Some clones in this sample may be carry-over from other donors' samples.

The rearrangement uses TRBV19 and TRBJ2-2; 8 bases are shared with TRBD2. This CDR3 comprises 16 residues. The ends lost 6 bases at V and 4 bases at J; junction bases unmatched: 10. The germline V gene has CDR1 LNHDA and CDR2 SQIVND (reference sequence). As DNA, the CDR3 is TGTGCCAGTAGCCAGACCGGGACTAGTGTCACCGGGGAGCTGTTTTTT. The encoded protein is CASSQTGTSVTGELFF.

This rearrangement joins TRBV15 to TRBJ1-1, with a possible D match to TRBD1 (6 bases). Trimming took 2 bases from V and 5 from J, leaving 18 bases between them. Germline lookup yields CDR1 LNHNV and CDR2 YYDKDF (reference sequence). The CDR3 is 16 amino acids. The CDR3 bases are TGTGCCACCAGCAGACCGCTCCGGGGGGCAGGGACTGAAGCTTTCTTT. This encodes CATSRPLRGAGTEAFF.

The chain uses TRBV28 and TRBJ1-5; D may be TRBD1 (6 bases). Germline V gene data show CDR1 as MDHEN and CDR2 as SYDVKM. The V and J ends lost 8 bases and 0 bases respectively, with 20 bases between them. The CDR3 totals 17 residues. The CDR3 nucleotides read TGTGCCAGCGAATTAGGGGGGCAGGGAGGTAGCAATCAGCCCCAGCATTTT. Translated, it gives CASELGGQGGSNQPQHF.

CDR3 loop: CASSLAQGPYEQYF. The CDR3 DNA follows: TGTGCCAGCAGTCTCGCCCAGGGCCCCTACGAGCAGTACTTC. The chain couples TRBV28 to TRBJ2-7; TRBD1 is a possible D gene (5 bases). Germline V gene sequence: CDR1 MDHEN, CDR2 SYDVKM. V was shortened by 5 bases and J by 2 bases, with 13 bases between the two germline ends. The CDR3 covers 14 residues.

J is TRBJ1-5 and V is TRBV23-1; D gene uncertain. TRBV23-1 counts as an open reading frame of uncertain function. CDR3 length: 20 residues. Trimming removed 4 bases at V and 7 bases at J, with 32 bases between. The CDR3 coding sequence is TGCGCCAGCAGTCCCCAAATTGGCCCCAGGTTTACTGAAAAACGGCAGCCCCAGCATTTT. Protein product: CASSPQIGPRFTEKRQPQHF.

The V gene is TRBV25-1, the J gene TRBJ2-7; 8 nucleotides agree with TRBD2. From germline, CDR1 is MGHDK and CDR2 SYGVNS. This CDR3 comprises 14 residues. V lost 5 bases, J lost 8 bases, and 11 bases stayed unmatched. CDR3 region: CASSPHAGGPQQYF. The DNA of the CDR3 is TGTGCCAGCAGTCCCCACGCGGGGGGACCCCAGCAGTACTTC.

This chain links TRBV7-9 with TRBJ2-3; possible D gene TRBD1, 6 bases. The germline CDR1 and CDR2 sequences are SEHNR and FQNEAQ (reference sequence). The CDR3 sequence is 15 residues long. Between the trimmed V and J ends, which lost 4 bases and 1 base, there was a span of 12 bases. CDR3 DNA: TGTGCCAGCAGCTCCACAGGGTACGGCACAGATACGCAGTATTTT. Its protein is CASSSTGYGTDTQYF.

The rearrangement joins TRBV27 to TRBJ2-3, with 13 bases lining up with TRBD2. The V gene end was trimmed by 7 bases and the J gene end by 5 bases; junction bases not matched to a gene: 3. Germline CDR1 and CDR2: MNHEY and SMNVEV (reference sequence). CDR3 size: 14 residues. DNA of the CDR3: TGTGCCAGCAAAGGACTAGCGGGAGTAGATACGCAGTATTTT. Protein product: CASKGLAGVDTQYF.

The sample holds one count of this clone. The rearrangement joins TRBV20-1 to TRBJ2-3; D remains ambiguous. Per germline, CDR1 DFQATT and CDR2 SNEGSKA (reference sequence). The V gene lost 8 bases and the J gene lost 4 bases, with 7 bases spanning the gap. This CDR3 is built from 10 residues. CDR3 residues: CSPAPDTQYF. The CDR3 nucleotides are TGCAGTCCAGCCCCAGATACGCAGTATTTT.

The chain combines TRBV19 with TRBJ1-4; D not resolved. V lost 3 bases, J lost 11 bases, and 16 bases lay in between. Germline assignment: CDR1 LNHDA and CDR2 SQIVND (reference sequence). The CDR3 runs to 14 residues. Written as DNA, the CDR3 is TGTGCCAGTAGTATGGAGATCATAGGAAGTAAACTGTTTTTT. Its translation: CASSMEIIGSKLFF.

The chain carries TRBV6-6 and TRBJ2-4, with TRBD2 matching 7 bases. J gave up 0 bases and V 5 bases, and 4 bases lay outside the gene matches. The CDR3 spans 15 residues. The germline V gene encodes CDR1 MNHNY and CDR2 SVGAGI (reference sequence). The CDR3 spells CASSPPSGAKNIQYF. The CDR3 coding sequence is TGTGCCAGCAGTCCTCCTAGCGGAGCCAAAAACATTCAGTACTTC.

A note on this clone: The sample holds other DNA sequences that translate to the same CDR3. This sequence joins TRBV4-1 and TRBJ2-2; D unclear. Trimming pared 3 bases from V and 1 base from J, leaving 9 bases between. CDR3 length: 15 amino acids. Per germline, CDR1 MGHRA and CDR2 YSYEKL. CDR3 sequence (DNA): TGCGCCAGCAGCCAGCCGACTCGGAACACCGGGGAGCTGTTTTTT. It specifies CASSQPTRNTGELFF.